Following are 29 T cell receptor beta chains from one sample sequenced in a study of T-cell reconstitution after alpha-beta-depleted transplantation in children. Molecular barcoding with unique molecular identifiers was used for the TCRbeta library. TCRdb passed the PCR reads through MiXCR, listing each CDR3 protein once. The sample yields 440,000 or so distinct CDR3 sequences, approximately 42% seen once. The material was PBMCs, obtained before TCRalphabeta/CD19-depleted stem cell transplant. These receptors came from a girl aged 2 to 9 with aplastic anemia, due to receive a stem cell transplant.

There are many counts of this clonotype. Here the CDR3 DNA reads TGTGCCAGCAGCGTAGGGGGTAGCGGAGTCGACAATGAGCAGTTCTTC. This gives the protein CASSVGGSGVDNEQFF. The chain recombines TRBV9 with TRBJ2-1, with TRBD2 as a possible D gene (6 bases). Trimming stripped 0 bases from V and 5 bases from J, with 15 bases between. Germline assignment: CDR1 SGDLS and CDR2 YYNGEE. The CDR3 totals 16 residues.

V gene TRBV20-1 combines with J gene TRBJ2-1; D is ambiguous. The V gene's germline CDR1 is DFQATT and CDR2 SNEGSKA (reference sequence). The CDR3 spans 10 residues. V was shortened by 6 bases and J by 8 bases, with 8 bases between the two germline ends. The CDR3 sequence: CSARMDEQFF. The CDR3 coding sequence is TGCAGTGCCAGGATGGATGAGCAGTTCTTC.

The rearrangement uses TRBV11-2 and TRBJ2-5; D gene uncertain. The CDR3 has 15 residues. The V gene's germline CDR1 is SGHAT and CDR2 FQNNGV. Trimming cost V 4 bases and J 1 base, with 13 bases left between them. The CDR3 coding sequence is TGTGCCAGCAGCTCCACCCCTAACATCCAAGAGACCCAGTACTTC. Its protein product is CASSSTPNIQETQYF.

This clonotype was seen a handful of times. In nucleotides, the CDR3 is TGCAGTGCTAACTCGTTGACTAGCGGAAACTACGAGCAGTACTTC. This translates into CSANSLTSGNYEQYF. The rearrangement links TRBV20-1 to TRBJ2-7; TRBD2 matches at 9 bases. This CDR3 is 15 amino acids long. CDR1 DFQATT and CDR2 SNEGSKA come from the germline V gene (reference sequence). The J segment lost 3 bases and the V segment lost 4 bases, leaving 10 bases of the junction unmatched.

The V gene is TRBV6-5, the J gene TRBJ2-7; perhaps TRBD1 as D (5 bases). This CDR3 comprises 16 residues. V lost 4 bases and J 3 bases, leaving 19 bases between the germline ends. Germline V gene lookup returns CDR1 MNHEY and CDR2 SVGAGI. The CDR3 spells CASSSVGTGHNYEQYF. The CDR3 DNA is TGTGCCAGCAGTTCCGTCGGAACAGGACACAACTACGAGCAGTACTTC.

The chain combines TRBV20-1 with TRBJ2-7; no clear D gene. Per germline, CDR1 DFQATT and CDR2 SNEGSKA (reference sequence). V was cut by 5 bases and J by 2 bases, with 10 bases left in between. The CDR3 consists of 12 residues. The CDR3 loop reads CSAPRTAYEQYF. CDR3 nucleotide sequence: TGCAGTGCTCCAAGGACGGCCTACGAGCAGTACTTC.

V is TRBV7-9 and J is TRBJ2-7, with 10 bases identical to TRBD1. The CDR3 runs to 13 residues. Trimming removed 7 bases from V and 2 bases from J; junction bases left unmatched: 2. The germline CDR1 and CDR2 sequences are SEHNR and FQNEAQ (reference sequence). Written as DNA, the CDR3 is TGTGCCAGCACGGGACAGGGGACCTACGAGCAGTACTTC. Its protein is CASTGQGTYEQYF.

This clonotype was seen more than once but under ten times. Sequence at one end of the junction differs from germline and may be a read error. The J gene is TRBJ2-5, the V gene TRBV5-1, with 13 bases lining up with TRBD2. The CDR3 consists of 16 residues. Germline V gene lookup returns CDR1 SGHRS and CDR2 YFSETQ. CDR3 DNA sequence: TGCGCCAGCAGCTCCTGGACTAGCGGGAGTTGGGAGACCCATTACTTC. The encoded protein is CASSSWTSGSWETHYF.

The rearrangement links TRBV10-2 to TRBJ2-1, with D uncertain. The ends were cut back, 5 bases at V and 3 bases at J, with 8 bases in the middle. The CDR3 spans 13 residues. Germline CDR1 and CDR2: WSHSY and SAAADI. Here the CDR3 DNA reads TGCGCCAGCAGTCAGGTGGTCTACAATGAGCAGTTCTTC. Translated, it gives CASSQVVYNEQFF.

This clonotype showed up just once. The rearrangement uses TRBV5-1 and TRBJ2-7; 11 bases are a match to TRBD2. The J segment lost 3 bases and the V segment lost 4 bases, leaving 3 bases of the junction unmatched. The CDR3 has 14 residues. In germline, CDR1 is SGHRS, CDR2 YFSETQ. The DNA for the CDR3 is TGCGCCAGCAGCCAAGGGACTAGCGGCTACGAGCAGTACTTC. This gives the protein CASSQGTSGYEQYF.

Ten or more counts support this clonotype. The rearrangement uses TRBV7-9 and TRBJ1-2; D gene uncertain. The germline V and J ends were trimmed by 5 bases and 5 bases, with 12 bases remaining between them. This CDR3 contains 13 residues. Germline assignment: CDR1 SEHNR and CDR2 FQNEAQ (reference sequence). The CDR3 bases are TGTGCCAGCAGCCCGTTAGGGAGGTATGGCTACACCTTC. This codes for CASSPLGRYGYTF.

This chain uses TRBV28 with TRBJ2-7, with 7 bases fitting TRBD1. The germline V gene encodes CDR1 MDHEN and CDR2 SYDVKM. The CDR3 consists of 14 residues. V shed 5 bases and J 3 bases; nucleotides not matched to a gene: 7. The CDR3 region is CASSPGTVLYEQYF. As DNA, the CDR3 is TGTGCCAGCAGTCCCGGGACAGTACTCTACGAGCAGTACTTC.

The table lists this clonotype with many counts. The rearrangement joins TRBV7-9 to TRBJ2-1; no reliable D call. The ends were cut back, 1 base at V and 9 bases at J, with 7 bases in the middle. Germline V gene data show CDR1 as SEHNR and CDR2 as FQNEAQ (reference sequence). The CDR3 spans 12 residues. CDR3 sequence reads: CASSLGRSEQFF. Written as DNA, the CDR3 is TGTGCCAGCAGCTTAGGGAGAAGTGAGCAGTTCTTC.

This clonotype was detected many times. This sequence joins TRBV12-3 or TRBV12-4 and TRBJ1-2, with 7 bases lining up with TRBD1. This CDR3 comprises 15 residues. The V and J ends lost 1 base and 4 bases, in that order; junction bases with no gene match: 6. The CDR3: CASSLEGGAGYGYTF. The CDR3 DNA is TGTGCCAGCAGTTTAGAAGGGGGCGCGGGCTATGGCTACACCTTC.

J is TRBJ2-1 and V is TRBV6-1; maybe TRBD2 (5 bases). The V end was cut by 5 bases, the J end by 0 bases, with 14 bases between. The germline gives CDR1 MNHNS, CDR2 SASEGT. The CDR3 runs 16 residues. This chain's CDR3 is CASSRYKRSSYNEQFF. The CDR3, as DNA: TGTGCCAGCAGTCGGTATAAGCGGAGCTCCTACAATGAGCAGTTCTTC.

Many counts were recorded for this clonotype. The V call is TRBV5-6, the J call TRBJ1-4; 7 bases are a match to TRBD1. The CDR3 length is 16 residues. Per the germline V gene, CDR1 is SGHDT and CDR2 is YYEEEE. The junction had 13 bases not matched to a gene; V was cut back by 3 bases and J by 8 bases. DNA for the CDR3: TGTGCCAGCAGCTGGGGTACCGAGGGGGCAGGGGAAAAACTGTTTTTT. This encodes CASSWGTEGAGEKLFF.

In this sample, this clonotype turned up many times. This chain links TRBV5-1 with TRBJ2-1, with D tentatively TRBD1 (6 bases). The germline CDR1 and CDR2 sequences are SGHRS and YFSETQ. V lost 1 base and J lost 3, with 17 bases in between. The CDR3 consists of 17 residues. Written as DNA, the CDR3 is TGCGCCAGCAGCTTGCAGATCCAGGGGACCCGCTACAATGAGCAGTTCTTC. Translation gives CASSLQIQGTRYNEQFF. Combining the CDR3 with reference TRBV5-1 and TRBJ2-1 gives the whole variable domain KAGVTQTPRYLIKTRGQQVTLSCSPISGHRSVSWYQQTPGQGLQFLFEYFSETQRNKGNFPGRFSGRQFSNSRSEMNVSTLELGDSALYLCASSLQIQGTRYNEQFFGPGTRLTVL.

This clonotype was recorded at least ten times. V and J are TRBV29-1 and TRBJ2-5, with TRBD2 matching over 8 bases. CDR3 length: 15 residues. The junction had 5 bases not matched to a gene; V was cut back by 1 base and J by 1 base. Germline assignment: CDR1 SQVTM and CDR2 ANQGSEA. This CDR3 is CSVEGWREAQETQYF. Here the CDR3 DNA reads TGCAGCGTTGAAGGCTGGCGGGAGGCCCAAGAGACCCAGTACTTC.

The V call is TRBV12-3 or TRBV12-4, the J call TRBJ2-3, with 8 bases lining up with TRBD2. The V gene end was trimmed by 6 bases and the J gene end by 4 bases; junction bases not matched to a gene: 6. The CDR3 covers 14 residues. In DNA form, the CDR3 reads TGTGCCAGCAGAGTTTCGGGGGGGGCAGATACGCAGTATTTT. It translates to CASRVSGGADTQYF.

The chain is built from TRBV6-1 and TRBJ2-7; 10 nucleotides line up with TRBD2. Germline V gene data show CDR1 as MNHNS and CDR2 as SASEGT. After removal of 2 bases from V and 1 base from J, the junction contained 11 bases not matched to a gene. CDR3 length: 18 residues. The DNA for the CDR3 is TGTGCCAGCAGTGAATCTCGGAGCGGGAGGGCCTCTTCCTACGAGCAGTACTTC. This codes for CASSESRSGRASSYEQYF.

This chain uses TRBV20-1 with TRBJ2-7; 9 bases are shared with TRBD2. Germline V gives CDR1 DFQATT, CDR2 SNEGSKA (reference sequence). V trimming: 7 bases; J trimming: 1 base; junction bases outside the gene matches: 2. The CDR3 length is 12 residues. The CDR3 DNA reads as TGCAGTGTAGCGGGAGAGTCCTACGAGCAGTACTTC. Translated, it gives CSVAGESYEQYF.

The V gene is TRBV6-2 or TRBV6-3, the J gene TRBJ2-2; D not certain. CDR1 and CDR2 (germline): MNHEY, SVGEGT. The V end lost 2 bases, the J end lost 7 bases, and 5 bases lay between the germline ends. The CDR3 has 12 amino acids. The CDR3 spells CASSYPGGELFF. In nucleotides, the CDR3 is TGTGCCAGCAGTTACCCCGGCGGGGAGCTGTTTTTT.

V and J are TRBV30 and TRBJ2-1; no definite D call. Trimming removed 1 base at V and 4 bases at J, with 5 bases between. Germline loops: CDR1 GTSNPN, CDR2 SVGIG (reference sequence). The CDR3 runs to 12 residues. CDR3 sequence: CAWSAPYNEQFF. CDR3 sequence (DNA): TGTGCCTGGAGTGCGCCTTACAATGAGCAGTTCTTC.

The genes are TRBV29-1 and TRBJ1-1; TRBD1 might be the D (5 bases). Trimming left V 1 base short and J 3 bases short, with 9 bases between. The CDR3 totals 13 residues. Per the germline V gene, CDR1 is SQVTM and CDR2 is ANQGSEA. Written as DNA, the CDR3 is TGCAGCGTTGAAGTTCGGGGGGACACTGAAGCTTTCTTT. Residues: CSVEVRGDTEAFF.

This clonotype was recorded at least ten times. This rearrangement joins TRBV20-1 to TRBJ2-1; TRBD2 agrees at 11 bases. This CDR3 contains 19 residues. J gave up 5 bases and V 2 bases, and 17 bases lay outside the gene matches. CDR1 and CDR2 (germline): DFQATT, SNEGSKA (reference sequence). This CDR3 is CSARKLSRPSGRYDNEQFF. The CDR3 DNA reads as TGCAGTGCTAGAAAACTGTCGCGACCTAGCGGGAGGTATGACAATGAGCAGTTCTTC.

The V gene is TRBV18, the J gene TRBJ1-1; D gene uncertain. The ends were cut back, 3 bases at V and 6 bases at J, with 11 bases in the middle. The CDR3 has 13 amino acids. Germline V gene data show CDR1 as KGHSH and CDR2 as LQKENI. The CDR3 sequence is CASSPSSDAEAFF. CDR3 nucleotides: TGTGCCAGCTCACCTTCTTCCGACGCTGAAGCTTTCTTT.

The chain links TRBV20-1 to TRBJ1-2, with D tentatively TRBD1 (6 bases). The V gene lost 3 bases and the J gene lost 5 bases, with 16 bases spanning the gap. The CDR3 spans 14 residues. The germline gives CDR1 DFQATT, CDR2 SNEGSKA (reference sequence). In nucleotides, the CDR3 is TGCAGTGCTAGTCTGGGGGCGGTAAAATATGGCTACACCTTC. Its protein is CSASLGAVKYGYTF.

The genes are TRBV27 and TRBJ1-4; D possibly corresponds to TRBD1 (5 bases). The CDR3 contains 18 residues. The V and J ends lost 6 bases and 5 bases respectively, with 25 bases between them. CDR1 is MNHEY, CDR2 SMNVEV, per germline (reference sequence). CDR3 amino acids: CASSRRRTGTGENEKLFF. CDR3 DNA: TGTGCCAGCAGCCGGAGGCGGACCGGGACGGGGGAAAATGAAAAACTGTTTTTT.

CDR3 nucleotide sequence: TGCGCCAGCAGCTTGAGGGAAGGGGGCGAGCAGTACTTC. Encoded protein: CASSLREGGEQYF. This chain links TRBV5-1 with TRBJ2-7, with D possibly being TRBD1 (6 bases). Germline V lookup: CDR1 SGHRS, CDR2 YFSETQ. There are 13 residues in the CDR3. The V end lost 1 base, the J end lost 6 bases, and 11 bases lay between the germline ends. The full variable domain, in which reference TRBV5-1 and TRBJ2-7 provide the parts outside the CDR3, is KAGVTQTPRYLIKTRGQQVTLSCSPISGHRSVSWYQQTPGQGLQFLFEYFSETQRNKGNFPGRFSGRQFSNSRSEMNVSTLELGDSALYLCASSLREGGEQYFGPGTRLTVT.